Below are 5 T cell receptor beta chains sequenced from a single sample in a study of shared clonotypes between healthy human individuals. Only CD45RO-negative cells positively selected for CCR7 counted as naive CD8 cells, so terminally differentiated effector memory CD45RA+ cells were excluded. The method was immunoSEQ multiplex PCR; TCRdb's version includes in-frame clones alone and lacks a portion of them. The data hold around 1.9 million clones, with roughly 91% observed a single time. Material for sequencing was naive CD8+ T cells from PBMCs. Receptor source: a man between 18 and 35 years old in good health. Some clones in this sample may be carry-over from other donors' samples.

V gene TRBV6-5 combines with J gene TRBJ2-7, with 10 bases that match TRBD1. The CDR3 consists of 15 residues. Germline-derived CDR1 and CDR2 are MNHEY and SVGAGI. V was pared by 5 bases and J by 0 bases, with 4 bases of the junction left unmatched. Here the CDR3 reads CASSKGQGSSYEQYF. CDR3 in DNA: TGTGCCAGCAGTAAGGGACAGGGGTCCTCCTACGAGCAGTACTTC.

The V call is TRBV2, the J call TRBJ2-3, with D possibly matching TRBD1 (5 bases). Germline-derived CDR1 and CDR2 are SNHLY and FYNNEI. Trimming stripped 4 bases from V and 4 bases from J, with 15 bases between. The CDR3 loop spans 15 amino acids. The CDR3 DNA is TGTGCCAGCAGTGGTCAGGGTGATTTACCAGATACGCAGTATTTT. Its translation is CASSGQGDLPDTQYF.

The V call is TRBV9, the J call TRBJ2-1, with 10 bases aligning to TRBD2. CDR1 is SGDLS and CDR2 is YYNGEE in the germline V gene. Unmatched junction bases numbered 3, after V lost 1 base and J lost 5 bases. This CDR3 has 15 amino acids. The CDR3 DNA is TGTGCCAGCAGCGTACTAGCGGGGGCCAACAATGAGCAGTTCTTC. This encodes CASSVLAGANNEQFF.

The V gene is TRBV11-2, the J gene TRBJ2-5; 10 positions match TRBD1. J gave up 4 bases and V 5 bases, and 7 bases lay outside the gene matches. Germline V gene data show CDR1 as SGHAT and CDR2 as FQNNGV. The CDR3 contains 15 residues. The DNA for the CDR3 is TGTGCCAGCAGCCCAAGACAGGGGGCAGGAGAGACCCAGTACTTC. This encodes CASSPRQGAGETQYF.

This clone turned up a few times. The chain combines TRBV6-5 with TRBJ1-1; D gene ambiguous. V lost 0 bases, J lost 2 bases, and 10 bases lay in between. CDR3 length equals 15 residues. CDR1 and CDR2 from the germline V gene are MNHEY and SVGAGI. The CDR3 here is CASSYSVGINTEAFF. The CDR3 DNA follows: TGTGCCAGCAGTTACTCGGTGGGTATAAACACTGAAGCTTTCTTT.